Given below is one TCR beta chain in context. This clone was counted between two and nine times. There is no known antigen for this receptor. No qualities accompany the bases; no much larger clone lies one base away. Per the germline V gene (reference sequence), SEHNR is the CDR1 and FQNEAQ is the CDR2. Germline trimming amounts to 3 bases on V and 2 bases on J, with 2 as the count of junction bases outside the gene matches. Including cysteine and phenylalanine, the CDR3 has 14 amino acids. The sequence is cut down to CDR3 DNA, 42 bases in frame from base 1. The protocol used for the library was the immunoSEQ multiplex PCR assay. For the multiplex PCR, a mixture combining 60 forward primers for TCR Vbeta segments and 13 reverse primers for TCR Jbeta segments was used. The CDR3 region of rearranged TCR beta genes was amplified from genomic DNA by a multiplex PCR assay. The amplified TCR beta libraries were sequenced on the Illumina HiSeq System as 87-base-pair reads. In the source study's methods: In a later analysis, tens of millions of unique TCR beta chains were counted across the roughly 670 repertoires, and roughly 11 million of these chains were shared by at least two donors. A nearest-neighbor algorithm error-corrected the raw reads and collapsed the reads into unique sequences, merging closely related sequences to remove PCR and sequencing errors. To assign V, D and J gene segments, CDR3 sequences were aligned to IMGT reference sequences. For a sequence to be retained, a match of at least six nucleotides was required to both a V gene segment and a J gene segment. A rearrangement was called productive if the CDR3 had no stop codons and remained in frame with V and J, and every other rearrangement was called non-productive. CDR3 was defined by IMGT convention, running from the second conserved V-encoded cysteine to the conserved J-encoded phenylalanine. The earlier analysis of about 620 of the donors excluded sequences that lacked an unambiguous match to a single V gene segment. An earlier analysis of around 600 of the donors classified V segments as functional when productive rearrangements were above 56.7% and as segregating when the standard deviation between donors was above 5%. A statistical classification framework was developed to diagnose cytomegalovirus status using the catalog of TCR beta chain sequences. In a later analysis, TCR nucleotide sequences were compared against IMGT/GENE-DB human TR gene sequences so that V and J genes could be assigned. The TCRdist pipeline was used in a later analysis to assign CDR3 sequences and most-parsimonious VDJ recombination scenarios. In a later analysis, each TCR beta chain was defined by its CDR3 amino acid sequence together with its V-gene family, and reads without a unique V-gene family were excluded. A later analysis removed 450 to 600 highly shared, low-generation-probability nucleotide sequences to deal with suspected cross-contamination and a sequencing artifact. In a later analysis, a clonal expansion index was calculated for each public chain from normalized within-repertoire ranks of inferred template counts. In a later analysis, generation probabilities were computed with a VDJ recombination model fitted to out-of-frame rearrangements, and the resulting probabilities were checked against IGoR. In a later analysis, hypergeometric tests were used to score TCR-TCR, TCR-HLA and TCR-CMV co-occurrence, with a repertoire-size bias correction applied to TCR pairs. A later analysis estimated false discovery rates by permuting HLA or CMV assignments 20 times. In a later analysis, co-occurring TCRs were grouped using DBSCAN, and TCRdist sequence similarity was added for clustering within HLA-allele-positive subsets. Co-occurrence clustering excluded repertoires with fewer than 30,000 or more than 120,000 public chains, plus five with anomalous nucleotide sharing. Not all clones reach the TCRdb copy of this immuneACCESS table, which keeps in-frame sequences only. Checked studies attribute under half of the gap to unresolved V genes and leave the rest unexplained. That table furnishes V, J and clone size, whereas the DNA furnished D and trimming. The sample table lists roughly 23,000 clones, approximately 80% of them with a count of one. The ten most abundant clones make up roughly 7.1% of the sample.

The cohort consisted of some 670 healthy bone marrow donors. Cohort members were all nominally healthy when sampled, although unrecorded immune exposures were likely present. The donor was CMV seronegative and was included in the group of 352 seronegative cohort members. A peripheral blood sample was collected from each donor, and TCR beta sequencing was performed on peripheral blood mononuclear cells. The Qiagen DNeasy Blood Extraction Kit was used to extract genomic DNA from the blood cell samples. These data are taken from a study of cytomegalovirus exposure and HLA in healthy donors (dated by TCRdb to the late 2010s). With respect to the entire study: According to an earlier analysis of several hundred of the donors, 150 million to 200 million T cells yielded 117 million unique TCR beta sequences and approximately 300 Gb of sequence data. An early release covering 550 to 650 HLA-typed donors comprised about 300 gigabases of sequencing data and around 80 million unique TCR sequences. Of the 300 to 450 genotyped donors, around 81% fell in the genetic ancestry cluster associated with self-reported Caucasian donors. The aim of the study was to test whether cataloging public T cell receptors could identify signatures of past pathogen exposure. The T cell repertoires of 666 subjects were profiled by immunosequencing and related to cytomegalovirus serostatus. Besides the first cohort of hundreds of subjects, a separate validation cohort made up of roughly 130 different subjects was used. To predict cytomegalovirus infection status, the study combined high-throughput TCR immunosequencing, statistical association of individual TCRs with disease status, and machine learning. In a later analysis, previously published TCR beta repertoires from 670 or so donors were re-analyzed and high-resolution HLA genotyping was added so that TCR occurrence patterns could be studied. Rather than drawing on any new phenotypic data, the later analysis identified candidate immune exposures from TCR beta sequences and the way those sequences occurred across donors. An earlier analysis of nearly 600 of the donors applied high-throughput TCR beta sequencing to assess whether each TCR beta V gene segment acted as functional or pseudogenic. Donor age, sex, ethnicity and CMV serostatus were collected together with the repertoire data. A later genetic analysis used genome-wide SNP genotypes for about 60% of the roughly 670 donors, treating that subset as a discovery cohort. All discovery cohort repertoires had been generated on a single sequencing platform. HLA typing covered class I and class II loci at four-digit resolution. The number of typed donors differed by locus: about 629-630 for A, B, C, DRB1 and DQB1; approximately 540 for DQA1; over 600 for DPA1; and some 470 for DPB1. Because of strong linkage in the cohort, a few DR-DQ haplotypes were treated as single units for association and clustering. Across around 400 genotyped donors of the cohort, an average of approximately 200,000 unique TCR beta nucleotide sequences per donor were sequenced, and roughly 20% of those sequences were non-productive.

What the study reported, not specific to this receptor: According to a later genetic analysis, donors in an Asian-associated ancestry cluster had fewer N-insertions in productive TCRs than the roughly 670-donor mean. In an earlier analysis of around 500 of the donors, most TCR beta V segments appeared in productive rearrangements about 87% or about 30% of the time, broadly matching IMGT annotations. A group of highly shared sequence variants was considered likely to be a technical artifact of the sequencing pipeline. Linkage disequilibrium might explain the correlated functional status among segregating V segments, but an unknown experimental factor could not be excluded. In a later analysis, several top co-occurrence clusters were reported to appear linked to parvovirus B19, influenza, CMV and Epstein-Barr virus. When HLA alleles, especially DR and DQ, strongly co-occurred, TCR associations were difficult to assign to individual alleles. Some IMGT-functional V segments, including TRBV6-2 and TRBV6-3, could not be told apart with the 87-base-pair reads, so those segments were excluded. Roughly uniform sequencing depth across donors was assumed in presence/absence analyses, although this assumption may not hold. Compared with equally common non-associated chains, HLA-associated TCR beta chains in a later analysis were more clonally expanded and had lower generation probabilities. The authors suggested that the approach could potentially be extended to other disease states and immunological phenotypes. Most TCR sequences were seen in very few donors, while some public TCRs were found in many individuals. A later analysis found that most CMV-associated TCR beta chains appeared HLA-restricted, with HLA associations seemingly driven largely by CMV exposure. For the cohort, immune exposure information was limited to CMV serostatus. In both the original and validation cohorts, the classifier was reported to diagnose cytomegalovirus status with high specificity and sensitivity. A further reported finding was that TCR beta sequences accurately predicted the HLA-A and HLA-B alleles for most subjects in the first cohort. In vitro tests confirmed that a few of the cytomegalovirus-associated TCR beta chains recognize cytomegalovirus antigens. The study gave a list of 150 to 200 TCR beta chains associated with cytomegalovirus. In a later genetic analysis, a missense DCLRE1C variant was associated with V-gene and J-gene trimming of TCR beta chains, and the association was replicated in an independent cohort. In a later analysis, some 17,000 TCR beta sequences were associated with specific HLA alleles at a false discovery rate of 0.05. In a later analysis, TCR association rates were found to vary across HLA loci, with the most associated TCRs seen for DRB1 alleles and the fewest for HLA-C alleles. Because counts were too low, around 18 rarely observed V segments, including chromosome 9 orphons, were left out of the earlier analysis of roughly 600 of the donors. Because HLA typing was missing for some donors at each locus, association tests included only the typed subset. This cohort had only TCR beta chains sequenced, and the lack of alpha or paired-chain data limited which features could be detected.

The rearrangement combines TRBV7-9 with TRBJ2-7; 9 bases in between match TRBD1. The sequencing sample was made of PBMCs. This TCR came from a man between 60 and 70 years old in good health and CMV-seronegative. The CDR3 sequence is CASSFGTGPYEQYF. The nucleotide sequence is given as TGTGCCAGCAGCTTCGGGACAGGGCCCTACGAGCAGTACTTC.